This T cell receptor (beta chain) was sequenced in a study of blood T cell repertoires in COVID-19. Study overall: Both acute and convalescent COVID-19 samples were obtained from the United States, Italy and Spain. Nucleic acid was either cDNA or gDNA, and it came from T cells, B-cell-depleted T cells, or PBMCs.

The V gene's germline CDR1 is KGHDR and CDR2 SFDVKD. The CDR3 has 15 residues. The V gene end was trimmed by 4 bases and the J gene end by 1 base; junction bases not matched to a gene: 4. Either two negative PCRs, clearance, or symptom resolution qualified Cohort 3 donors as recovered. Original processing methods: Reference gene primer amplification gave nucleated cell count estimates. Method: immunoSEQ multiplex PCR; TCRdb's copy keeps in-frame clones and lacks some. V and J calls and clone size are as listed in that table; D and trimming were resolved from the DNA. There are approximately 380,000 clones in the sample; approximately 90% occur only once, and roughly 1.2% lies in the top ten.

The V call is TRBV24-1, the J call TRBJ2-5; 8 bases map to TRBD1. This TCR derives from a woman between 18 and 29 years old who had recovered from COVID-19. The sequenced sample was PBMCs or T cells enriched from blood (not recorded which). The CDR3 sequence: CATSDPDRVQETQYF. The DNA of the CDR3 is TGTGCCACCAGTGACCCGGACAGGGTCCAAGAGACCCAGTACTTC.